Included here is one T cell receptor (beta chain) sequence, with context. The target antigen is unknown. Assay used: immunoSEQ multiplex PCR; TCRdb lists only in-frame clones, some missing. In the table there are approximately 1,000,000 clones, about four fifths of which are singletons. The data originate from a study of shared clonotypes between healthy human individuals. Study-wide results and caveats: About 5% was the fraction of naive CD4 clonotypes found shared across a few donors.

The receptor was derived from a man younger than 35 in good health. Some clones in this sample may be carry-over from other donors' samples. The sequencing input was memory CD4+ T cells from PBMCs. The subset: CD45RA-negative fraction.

As DNA, the CDR3 is TGTGCCAGCGGGGGGCGGACCTCCTACAATGAGCAGTTCTTC. Its protein is CASGGRTSYNEQFF. V and J are TRBV2 and TRBJ2-1, with D possibly being TRBD1 or TRBD2 (6 bases each). The germline V and J ends were trimmed by 8 bases and 0 bases, with 11 bases remaining between them. This CDR3 has 14 amino acids. Germline V lookup: CDR1 SNHLY, CDR2 FYNNEI.